This record covers a single T cell receptor beta chain. Source study methods: Reference gene primers were amplified, and this amplification served to estimate nucleated cell counts. Produced via immunoSEQ multiplex PCR; TCRdb's table is partial and in-frame only. That table supplies the V and J calls and clone size; D and trimming were determined from the DNA. The table records some 200,000 clones, 86% of them present only once. Germline V gene lookup returns CDR1 MNHEY and CDR2 SVGAGI. The CDR3 extends over 13 amino acids. Between the trimmed V and J ends, which lost 5 bases and 5 bases, there was a span of 10 bases. These data belong to a study of blood T cell repertoires in COVID-19. Turning to the study itself: Sites in the United States, Italy and Spain provided acute and convalescent COVID-19 samples. From T cells, B-cell-depleted T cells, or PBMCs came the material, which was cDNA or gDNA.

The origin of this receptor is a woman aged 45-65 years with acute or convalescent COVID-19. The V call is TRBV6-5, the J call TRBJ2-1, with D possibly matching TRBD1 (6 bases). The sequenced sample consisted of peripheral blood. The CDR3 sequence is CASSRTANNEQFF. The CDR3 DNA reads TGTGCCAGCAGTAGGACAGCAAACAATGAGCAGTTCTTC.